This T cell receptor beta chain was identified in a study of graft-versus-host responses after intestinal transplantation (TCRdb year 2021). About the investigation overall: Recipients received multivisceral, liver-intestinal, or isolated intestinal transplants. Alloreactive clones were identified by sequencing pre-transplant mixed lymphocyte reaction products and comparing them with unstimulated pre-transplant donor and recipient T cells. The cohort enrolled about two dozen intestinal transplant recipients including one retransplant, and a few patients lacking pretransplant specimens were excluded. All recipients received anti-thymocyte globulin induction followed by maintenance tacrolimus and steroids for approximately 3 years. Rather than going through the commercial service, samples from three later patients were sequenced in-house on an Illumina MiSeq and processed with MiXCR. After intestinal transplantation, graft-versus-host and host-versus-graft alloreactive T cell clones in the graft, circulation and bone marrow were tracked using bulk TCR-beta CDR3 sequencing. A peak of at least 4% donor T cells among recipient peripheral blood mononuclear cells was the definition used for donor T cell macrochimerism.

The germline V and J ends show losses of 10 bases and 5 bases respectively, and no gene match explains 8 bases of the junction. Including cysteine and phenylalanine, the CDR3 has 14 amino acids. CDR3 DNA is the only sequence kept; it has 42 bases, read in frame from the first base. Based on the germline V gene, the CDR1 and CDR2 sequences are SNHLY and FYNNEI. To isolate intraepithelial and lamina propria lymphocytes from graft specimens, dithiothreitol, EDTA incubations and collagenase D digestion were used. Bulk TCR-beta sequencing was performed on serial intestinal graft biopsy specimens collected as late as 600 days after transplant. Summary of the overall study and its limitations: Conclusions were limited by the relatively low number and heterogeneity of intestinal transplant patients. In the allografts of patients with donor T cell macrochimerism, GvH to HvG T cell clonal ratios were high. GvH clones were detected in recipient bone marrow, and some of these GvH clones were observed earlier in ileal mucosa or blood, consistent with an intestinal mucosal origin. Early after transplant, peak levels of circulating GvH clones were associated with declines in HvG clones.

As for this clone: Its antigen specificity is not known. Base-call qualities are not available, and no considerably larger clone is one nucleotide away.

The library was obtained by the immunoSEQ multiplex PCR assay. For most patients, genomic DNA was subjected to high-throughput TCR-beta CDR3 sequencing by Adaptive Biotechnologies. The source study handled its data this way. Adaptive's ImmunoSEQ software was the source of the TCR sequencing data for 15 to 20 patients, while a few other patients were processed with MiXCR and VDJtools. CDR3 nucleotide sequences shared by donor and recipient were removed because the origin of these sequences could not be assigned. To be classed as alloreactive, a clone needed at least 2-fold expansion over unstimulated cells and a minimum CFSE-low frequency of 0.002% (template counts) or 0.001% (read counts). A clone was considered mappable if detected in the sequenced pre-transplant spleen, lymph node, or MLR CFSE-low populations of the donor or recipient. The cumulative frequency of alloreactive clones was calculated as a percentage of all sequences, weighted by copy number. Imported from immuneACCESS, the table was reduced by TCRdb to in-frame sequences with V and J called. These copies leave out some clones; in studies compared against another copy, an unresolved V gene accounts for under half, and the cause of the remainder is not known. From that table come the V and J calls and clone size; the DNA was used to work out D and trimming. Recorded for this sample are more than 13,000 clones; about 68% of them occurred a single time. The top ten constitute roughly 10% of the sample.

The receptor was derived from a human patient who received an intestinal transplant, so some T cells may come from the graft donor. Recombination connected TRBV2 to TRBJ1-4; 9 nucleotides in the junction match TRBD1. The sample consisted of ileum tissue, taken around 640 days after intestinal transplantation. At the DNA level, the sequence is TGTGCCACCGCGAGGGACAGGGAGAATGAAAAACTGTTTTTT. Its protein is CATARDRENEKLFF.